This T cell receptor (beta chain) was documented in a study of a mutant IDH1 vaccine in newly diagnosed glioma. Looking at the study overall: Patients were pretreated with radiotherapy, temozolomide, or both, mostly both. It was at week 35 that visit V12 occurred, and at week 47 that visit V13 did. The study's findings and limits: Across multiple MHC alleles, over 90% of patients had vaccine-induced responses.

Regarding time point: week 47, end of study. Vaccinated patients received 300 ug of mutant IDH1 20-mer peptide per dose, with topical imiquimod. At weeks 1, 3, 5, 7, 11, 15, 19 and 23, patients received a vaccination, eight in all. The table came from immunoSEQ multiplex PCR; TCRdb's copy has only in-frame clones and leaves some out. The sample carries almost 95,000 clones, roughly 89% recorded once. On this clone itself: Its target is not known.

The sequence came from a woman between 45 and 65 years old with glioma. The input for sequencing was PBMCs, taken from a glioma patient whose treatment included an IDH1 peptide vaccine.

As DNA, the CDR3 is TGCGCCAGCAGTCAGGGGGGCAATGAGCAGTTCTTC. This codes for CASSQGGNEQFF. The V call is TRBV5-1, the J call TRBJ2-1, with D perhaps matching TRBD1 (7 bases). The CDR3 length is 12 residues. From germline, CDR1 is SGHRS and CDR2 YFSETQ. The V end was cut by 5 bases, the J end by 6 bases, with 9 bases between.